The sequence of this T cell receptor (beta chain) was determined in a study of cytotoxic CD8 clonotypes in ibrutinib-treated CLL. Germline V gene sequence: CDR1 SGHTA, CDR2 FQGNSA. The V end lost 5 bases, the J end lost 3 bases, and 14 bases lay between the germline ends. The CDR3 runs to 15 residues. The planned depth of sequencing spanned 1 in 200,000 to 1 in 1 million T cells. TCRdb's copy holds only in-frame clones and misses some; the assay was immunoSEQ multiplex PCR. The table has about 11,000 clones, about four fifths seen once. The TCR sequence derives from a human donor with chronic lymphocytic leukemia. Specimen: PBMCs, collected at disease progression, from a patient treated with ibrutinib. J is TRBJ1-3 and V is TRBV7-2; D is unclear. CDR3 loop: CASSPPAARGNTIYF. The CDR3 bases are TGTGCCAGCAGCCCCCCCGCGGCGCGTGGAAACACCATATATTTT.